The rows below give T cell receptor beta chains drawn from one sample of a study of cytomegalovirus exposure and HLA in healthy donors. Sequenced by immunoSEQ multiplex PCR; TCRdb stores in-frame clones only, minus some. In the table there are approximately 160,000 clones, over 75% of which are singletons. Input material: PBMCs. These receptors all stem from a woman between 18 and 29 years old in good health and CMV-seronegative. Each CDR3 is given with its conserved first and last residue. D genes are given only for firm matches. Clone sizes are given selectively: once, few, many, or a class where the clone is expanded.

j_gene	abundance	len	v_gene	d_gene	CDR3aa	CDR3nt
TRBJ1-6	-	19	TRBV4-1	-	CASSQEVSDSPGGNSPLHF	TGCGCCAGCAGCCAAGAAGTATCAGACTCCCCCGGAGGGAATTCACCCCTCCACTTT
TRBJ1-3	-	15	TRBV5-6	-	CASSFGVTGGNTIYF	TGTGCCAGCAGCTTTGGGGTTACAGGAGGAAACACCATATATTTT
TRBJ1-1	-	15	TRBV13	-	CASSFGLRSNTEAFF	TGTGCCAGCAGCTTTGGGTTGCGGTCGAACACTGAAGCTTTCTTT
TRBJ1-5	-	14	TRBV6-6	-	CASSQDSSNQPQHF	TGTGCCAGCAGCCAGGACAGTAGCAATCAGCCCCAGCATTTT
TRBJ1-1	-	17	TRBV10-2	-	CASSEYATGAERTEAFF	TGCGCCAGCAGTGAGTATGCGACAGGCGCTGAGAGAACTGAAGCTTTCTTT
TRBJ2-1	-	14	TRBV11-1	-	CASSFWTQNNEQFF	TGTGCCAGCAGCTTCTGGACACAAAATAATGAGCAGTTCTTC
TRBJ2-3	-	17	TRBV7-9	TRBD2	CASSSGLAGGSTDTQYF	TGTGCCAGCAGCTCAGGACTAGCGGGGGGATCCACAGATACGCAGTATTTT
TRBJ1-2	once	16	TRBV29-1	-	CSVFGDRTLSSDGYTF	TGCAGCGTTTTTGGAGACAGGACCCTCTCAAGTGATGGCTACACCTTC
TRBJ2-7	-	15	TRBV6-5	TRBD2	CASSCWTSGSDEQYF	TGTGCCAGCAGCTGCTGGACTAGCGGGAGTGACGAGCAGTACTTC
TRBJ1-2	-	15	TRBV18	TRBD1	CASSPPGQGLSGYTF	TGTGCCAGCTCACCACCGGGACAGGGGCTCTCAGGCTACACCTTC
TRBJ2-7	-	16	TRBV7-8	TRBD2	CASSLVAGTSMFEQYF	TGTGCCAGCAGCTTAGTTGCCGGGACTAGTATGTTCGAGCAGTACTTC
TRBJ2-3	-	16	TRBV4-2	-	CASSQEEASGTDTQYF	TGTGCCAGCAGCCAAGAAGAGGCTAGTGGTACAGATACGCAGTATTTT
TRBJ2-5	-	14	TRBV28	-	CASSLRGLTETQYF	TGTGCCAGCAGTTTAAGAGGGCTAACAGAGACCCAGTACTTC
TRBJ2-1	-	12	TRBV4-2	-	CASSLQLNEQFF	TGTGCCAGCAGCCTGCAACTAAATGAGCAGTTCTTC
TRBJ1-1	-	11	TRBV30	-	CAWNLNTEAFF	TGTGCCTGGAACTTGAACACTGAAGCTTTCTTT
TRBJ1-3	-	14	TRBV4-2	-	CASSARGFGNTIYF	TGTGCCAGCAGCGCCCGAGGGTTTGGAAACACCATATATTTT
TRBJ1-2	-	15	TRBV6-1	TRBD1	CASSGDRGRVSGYTF	TGTGCCAGCAGTGGGGACAGGGGGCGAGTGAGCGGCTACACCTTC
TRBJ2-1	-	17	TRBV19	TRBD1	CASSWGTGVRVGNEQFF	TGTGCCAGTAGTTGGGGGACAGGGGTACGTGTTGGAAATGAGCAGTTCTTC
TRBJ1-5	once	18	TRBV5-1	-	CASSLGIVGQPSNQPQHF	TGCGCCAGCAGCTTGGGTATTGTTGGACAGCCTAGCAATCAGCCCCAGCATTTT
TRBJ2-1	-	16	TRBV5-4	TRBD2	CASSSGGPSSYNEQFF	TGTGCCAGCAGCTCGGGGGGGCCAAGCTCCTACAATGAGCAGTTCTTC
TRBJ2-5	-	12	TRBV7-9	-	CSSSFQTETQYF	TGTTCCAGCAGCTTCCAGACTGAGACCCAGTACTTC
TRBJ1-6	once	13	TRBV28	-	CASSLAGISPLHF	TGTGCCAGCAGTTTGGCAGGGATTTCACCCCTCCACTTT
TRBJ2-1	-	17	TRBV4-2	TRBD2	CASSRGLAGGPFHEQFF	TGTGCCAGCAGCCGGGGACTAGCGGGAGGGCCTTTCCATGAGCAGTTCTTC
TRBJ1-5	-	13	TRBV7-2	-	CASRLGSGQPQHF	TGTGCCAGCAGGTTAGGGTCGGGTCAGCCCCAGCATTTT